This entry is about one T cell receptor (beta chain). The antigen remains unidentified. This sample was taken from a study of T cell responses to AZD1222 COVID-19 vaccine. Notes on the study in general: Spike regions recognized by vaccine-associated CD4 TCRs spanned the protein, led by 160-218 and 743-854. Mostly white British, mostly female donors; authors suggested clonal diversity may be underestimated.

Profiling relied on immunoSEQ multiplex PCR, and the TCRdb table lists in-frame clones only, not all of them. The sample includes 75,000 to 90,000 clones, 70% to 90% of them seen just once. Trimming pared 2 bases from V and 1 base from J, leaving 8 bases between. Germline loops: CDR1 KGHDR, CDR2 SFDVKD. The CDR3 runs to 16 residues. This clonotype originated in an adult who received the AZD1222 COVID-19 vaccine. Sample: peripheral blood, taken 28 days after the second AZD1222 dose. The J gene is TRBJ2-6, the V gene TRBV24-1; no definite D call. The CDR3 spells CATSDSRPSGANVLTF. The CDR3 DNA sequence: TGTGCCACCAGTGATTCCAGACCGTCTGGGGCCAACGTCCTGACTTTC.